This T cell receptor (beta chain) was found in a study of T cells in Graves' hyperthyroidism and ophthalmopathy (dated by TCRdb to the late 2010s). In the study overall: Peripheral blood was sampled at the time of initial diagnosis, prior to any treatment. After blood sampling, hyperthyroidism patients were treated with methimazole at a starting dose of 30 mg daily, and ophthalmopathy patients were treated with high-dose intravenous methylprednisolone. A discovery cohort of about a hundred patients, 43 with Graves' ophthalmopathy and approximately 60 with stable Graves' hyperthyroidism, was used to find distinguishing TCR V-J signatures. An independent validation cohort of fewer than 20 hyperthyroidism patients and 17 patients who later progressed to ophthalmopathy tested prospective prediction of ophthalmopathy. The study also compared thyroid tissue and blood T-cell repertoires from more than 5 Graves' hyperthyroidism patients. The approximately 90 discovery patients were divided at random into training and test sets in a 7:3 ratio. TCR Vbeta CDR3 sequencing of approximately 140 peripheral blood samples (43 ophthalmopathy, 75 hyperthyroidism and roughly 17 progressor patients) is reported in the paper. The research as a whole found: Sample size was not statistically predetermined, and investigators were not blinded to group allocation. A 13 V-J signature model separated ophthalmopathy from stable hyperthyroidism, with nearly 90% sensitivity and around 84% specificity in cross-validation and 80%/75% in testing. Most expanded thyroid clonotypes (frequency above 0.001) were also detected in blood, suggesting blood repertoires may reflect thyroid immune responses. In validation, progression to ophthalmopathy was predicted by the model with 55% to 71% sensitivity and about 72% specificity, a median of roughly 6 months before onset.

TCR beta CDR3 regions were amplified from RNA transcripts. The TCR CDR3 was subjected to a first round of RT-PCR using the HTBI primer set and the Qiagen OneStep RT-PCR kit. The libraries were constructed in a second round of multiplex PCR and then size-selected and purified. Paired-end sequencing of the libraries was performed with 100 bp reads on an Illumina HiSeq2000. On the authors' methods: SOAPnuke was used to process the raw data, removing reads that contained adapters or uncalled bases, had a mean Phred below 15, or lacked an exact match to the constant primer or identifier. High-quality paired reads were merged using COPE v1.2.5, and each unique nucleotide sequence was defined as a clonotype. MiTCR v1.1 was used to align the clonotypes against IMGT TRBV, TRBD and TRBJ reference segments. The analysis included only V-J combinations with a frequency above 0.0001, which together covered roughly 99% of the repertoires. A TCS score was defined as the ratio between F50 (clonal expansion) and ExV (chaos), using BLOSUM62-based TCRdist between CDR3 peptides within each V-J. Welch's t-statistics and random forest reduced several hundred V-J features to 10 to 15, which were used in a naive Bayes classifier (R e1071). TCRdb reanalyzed the raw reads on its own, using fastp at Q25 for trimming and MiXCR for clone calling, and kept in-frame beta chains. Every CDR3 protein is listed once, alongside the most common genes and DNA of its rows. The V and J calls reflect TCRdb's pipeline rather than the authors' work. The sample table holds hundreds of thousands of distinct CDR3 sequences, of which 15% to 19% were seen once. The top ten clones comprise 11% to 15% of the sample.

V and J are trimmed by 2 bases and 3 bases, and the gene matches miss 2 bases of the junction. There are 14 amino acids in the CDR3, from cysteine to phenylalanine inclusive. Only CDR3 DNA remains: 42 bases, in frame from the first base. From the germline V gene (reference sequence), CDR1 is MNHEY and CDR2 is SMNVEV. A patient counted as having stable Graves' hyperthyroidism if no progression to ophthalmopathy occurred over 18 months of follow-up. Hyperthyroidism patients were aged 18 to 65 years and newly diagnosed, with disease duration of less than 2 months. Exclusion was applied to patients with uncontrolled infections, other autoimmune diseases, pregnancy or lactation. Diagnoses were based on clinical symptoms, serum thyroxine and TRAb, thyroid ultrasound and orbital computed tomography. PBMCs were isolated from 8 to 10 ml of fresh peripheral blood by Ficoll-Paque density gradient centrifugation. Trizol reagent was used to extract total RNA, and RNA quality was then checked on an Agilent 2100 Bioanalyzer.

This clonotype was seen a few times. The target of this receptor is not known. No much larger clone is present one base from it, and per-base qualities are unavailable. The sequence was obtained from a woman between 18 and 29 years old with Graves' hyperthyroidism. The chain is assembled from TRBV27 and TRBJ2-3; 7 central bases correspond to TRBD2. Specimen: blood. CDR3 sequence: CASSLIGGTDTQYF. Here is the DNA: TGTGCCAGCAGTTTAATCGGGGGGACAGATACGCAGTATTTT.